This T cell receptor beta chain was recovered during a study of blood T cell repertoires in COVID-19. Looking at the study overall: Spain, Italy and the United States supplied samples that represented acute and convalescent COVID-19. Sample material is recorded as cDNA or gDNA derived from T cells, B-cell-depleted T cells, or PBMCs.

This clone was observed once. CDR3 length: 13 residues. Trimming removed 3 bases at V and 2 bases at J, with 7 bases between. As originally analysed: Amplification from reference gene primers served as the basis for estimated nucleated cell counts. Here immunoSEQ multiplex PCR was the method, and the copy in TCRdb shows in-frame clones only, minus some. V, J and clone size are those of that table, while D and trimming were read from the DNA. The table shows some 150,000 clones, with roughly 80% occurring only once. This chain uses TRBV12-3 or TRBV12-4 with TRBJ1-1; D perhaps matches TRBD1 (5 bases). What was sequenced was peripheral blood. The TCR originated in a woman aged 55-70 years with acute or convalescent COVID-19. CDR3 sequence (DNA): TGTGCCAGCAGTTTGACAGTTAACACTGAAGCTTTCTTT. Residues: CASSLTVNTEAFF.